The rows below give T cell receptor beta chains drawn from one sample of a study of shared clonotypes between healthy human individuals. Method: immunoSEQ multiplex PCR; TCRdb's copy keeps in-frame clones and lacks some. The data show roughly 2,300,000 clones, with under 95% seen just once and more than 0.35% held by the top ten. The source material was naive CD4+ T cells from PBMCs. These receptors were taken from a man aged 18 to 30 in good health. Some clones in this sample may be carry-over from other donors' samples. CDR3s include the opening cysteine and the closing phenylalanine or tryptophan. D genes are given only for firm matches.

J | D | V | CDR3
TRBJ1-5 | . | TRBV15 | CATSRDPQGPQHF
TRBJ2-2 | . | TRBV27 | CASSPSSPLGELFF
TRBJ2-1 | . | TRBV9 | CASSVGIGSYNEQFF
TRBJ1-2 | . | TRBV6-5 | CASSYSPPWGYGYTF
TRBJ2-1 | . | TRBV2 | CASSYAGTPPSNEQFF
TRBJ1-2 | . | TRBV5-1 | CASSTGQTLKHGYTF
TRBJ2-3 | . | TRBV7-2 | CASSPQTGYDTQYF
TRBJ2-7 | TRBD2 | TRBV28 | CASSFLAAYGTYEQYF
TRBJ1-2 | . | TRBV7-2 | CASSQSRNNYGYTF
TRBJ2-1 | . | TRBV4-1 | CASSQGGIRWDYNEQFF
TRBJ2-7 | . | TRBV4-2 | CASSVPSAAPYEQYF
TRBJ2-1 | TRBD2 | TRBV6-1 | CASLQTSGNRNEQFF
TRBJ1-5 | . | TRBV19 | CASSIRGNQPQHF